A selection of T cell receptor beta chains follows, all from one sample in a study of cytomegalovirus exposure and HLA in healthy donors. Repertoires were generated with immunoSEQ multiplex PCR, while TCRdb's copy carries only in-frame clones and drops some. The sample carries more than 110,000 clones, roughly 80% recorded once. The sample comprised PBMCs. The receptor source for this set is a female donor in good health and CMV-seronegative. Each CDR3 is given with its conserved first and last residue. Fields, in order: J gene, V gene, clone size, D gene, CDR3 DNA, CDR3 protein. The D gene is left open where the match is weak. The size field is filled for only some rows; it gives once, few, many or a size class.

J: TRBJ2-7
V: TRBV30
size: NA
D: NA
DNA: TGTGCCTGGAGGACCACCCGACTCCCGCCTTACGAGCAGTACTTC
CDR3: CAWRTTRLPPYEQYF

J: TRBJ2-1
V: TRBV28
size: NA
D: TRBD2
DNA: TGTGCCAGCGCCGCGGGAGGGCCAAGGAATGAGCAGTTCTTC
CDR3: CASAAGGPRNEQFF

J: TRBJ2-7
V: TRBV4-1
size: NA
D: NA
DNA: TGCGCCAGCAGCCAAGATTTTGGGCTAGCGCGCGAGCAGTACTTC
CDR3: CASSQDFGLAREQYF

J: TRBJ2-7
V: TRBV7-3
size: few
D: NA
DNA: TGTGCCAGCAGCTTAACGTTGGGGGGCGAGCAGTACTTC
CDR3: CASSLTLGGEQYF

J: TRBJ2-1
V: TRBV30
size: NA
D: TRBD2
DNA: TGTGCCTGGAGCCCTCGGGGACTAGTATACAATGAGCAGTTCTTC
CDR3: CAWSPRGLVYNEQFF

J: TRBJ2-1
V: TRBV7-8
size: once
D: TRBD2
DNA: TGTGCCAGCAGCTCCCTAGCGGGAGGTACCAATGAGCAGTTCTTC
CDR3: CASSSLAGGTNEQFF

J: TRBJ2-5
V: TRBV5-1
size: NA
D: TRBD1
DNA: TGCGCCAGCAGCTTGGCCCTACAGGGGGCGGGGGAGACCCAGTACTTC
CDR3: CASSLALQGAGETQYF

J: TRBJ2-1
V: TRBV4-1
size: NA
D: TRBD1
DNA: TGCGCCAGCAGCCAAGAAGGGACAGGACTCTACAATGAGCAGTTCTTC
CDR3: CASSQEGTGLYNEQFF

J: TRBJ1-2
V: TRBV2
size: NA
D: TRBD1
DNA: TGTGCCAGCTTGGACAGGGACTATGGCTACACCTTC
CDR3: CASLDRDYGYTF

J: TRBJ1-5
V: TRBV6-5
size: NA
D: TRBD1
DNA: TGTGCCAGCAGATTCCTCGGACAGGACAATCAGCCCCAGCATTTT
CDR3: CASRFLGQDNQPQHF

J: TRBJ1-4
V: TRBV6-1
size: NA
D: TRBD1
DNA: TGTGCCAGCAACGGGGTCAGGGGGCGTGAAAAACTGTTTTTT
CDR3: CASNGVRGREKLFF

J: TRBJ2-7
V: TRBV7-2
size: NA
D: TRBD2
DNA: TGTGCCAGCAGCCTGGGACTATTCAACGAGCAGTACTTC
CDR3: CASSLGLFNEQYF

J: TRBJ2-3
V: TRBV4-1
size: NA
D: NA
DNA: TGCGCCAGCAGCCAAGCCCTTTCAGGCACAGATACGCAGTATTTT
CDR3: CASSQALSGTDTQYF

J: TRBJ2-2
V: TRBV6-5
size: NA
D: NA
DNA: TGTGCCAGCAGTTACGACACAACCAACACCGGGGAGCTGTTTTTT
CDR3: CASSYDTTNTGELFF

J: TRBJ2-3
V: TRBV5-6
size: NA
D: NA
DNA: TGTGCCAGCAGCTTGGTAGGGGCAGGGATATCTAGCACAGATACGCAGTATTTT
CDR3: CASSLVGAGISSTDTQYF

J: TRBJ1-4
V: TRBV9
size: NA
D: TRBD1
DNA: TGTGCCAGCAGCGTAAGCCCAGGACAGGGCCTTAATGAAAAACTGTTTTTT
CDR3: CASSVSPGQGLNEKLFF

J: TRBJ2-7
V: TRBV5-4
size: NA
D: TRBD1
DNA: TGTGCCAGCAGCCACGTGTCACAGGGGGGCGAGCAGTACTTC
CDR3: CASSHVSQGGEQYF

J: TRBJ1-1
V: TRBV29-1
size: once
D: NA
DNA: TGCAGCGTTGAAAGCCCGCCCCTGGAAGCTTTCTTT
CDR3: CSVESPPLEAFF

J: TRBJ1-2
V: TRBV7-9
size: once
D: NA
DNA: TGTGCCAGCAGCACAACCAGGACAGAGTATGGCTACACCTTC
CDR3: CASSTTRTEYGYTF

J: TRBJ2-1
V: TRBV6-6
size: NA
D: TRBD2
DNA: TGTGCCAGCAGTTCATCGACTAGCGGGCTTTACAATGAGCAGTTCTTC
CDR3: CASSSSTSGLYNEQFF

J: TRBJ1-1
V: TRBV5-6
size: few
D: NA
DNA: TGTGCCAGCAGTCTTACAGGGCCGAACACTGAAGCTTTCTTT
CDR3: CASSLTGPNTEAFF

J: TRBJ2-7
V: TRBV4-1
size: NA
D: NA
DNA: TGCGCCAGCAGCCAAGACAGGAAGCAGTACTTC
CDR3: CASSQDRKQYF

J: TRBJ1-5
V: TRBV28
size: few
D: TRBD1
DNA: TGTGCCAGCAGCCTACAGGGGTATCAGCCCCAGCATTTT
CDR3: CASSLQGYQPQHF

J: TRBJ2-2
V: TRBV11-2
size: NA
D: TRBD1
DNA: TGTGCCAGCAGCATTGTAGGACAGGGGAACACCGGGGAGCTGTTTTTT
CDR3: CASSIVGQGNTGELFF

J: TRBJ1-4
V: TRBV11-2
size: NA
D: NA
DNA: TGTGCCAGCAGCTTTAACCGGGAGAAAGGAAAACTGTTTTTT
CDR3: CASSFNREKGKLFF

J: TRBJ2-1
V: TRBV2
size: NA
D: TRBD2
DNA: TGTGCCAGCAGTTTTCCTACTAGCGGGACTACCAATTGGGATGAGCAGTTCTTC
CDR3: CASSFPTSGTTNWDEQFF

J: TRBJ1-1
V: TRBV19
size: NA
D: TRBD1
DNA: TGTGCCAGTAGTAAGACAGGGGGCGTCACTGAAGCTTTCTTT
CDR3: CASSKTGGVTEAFF

J: TRBJ2-5
V: TRBV29-1
size: NA
D: NA
DNA: TGCAGCGTTGAAGATCTTGCACTCCAAGAGACCCAGTACTTC
CDR3: CSVEDLALQETQYF

J: TRBJ2-7
V: TRBV5-1
size: once
D: TRBD2
DNA: TGCGCCAGCAGCTCAGCGGGGAACTACGAGCAGTACTTC
CDR3: CASSSAGNYEQYF

J: TRBJ2-3
V: TRBV4-1
size: NA
D: TRBD2
DNA: TGCGCCAGCAGCCTGTTGGGACTAGCGGCCGGAGAGGACCACACAGATACGCAGTATTTT
CDR3: CASSLLGLAAGEDHTDTQYF

J: TRBJ1-1
V: TRBV7-9
size: NA
D: NA
DNA: TGTGCCAGCAGCTTAGAAGGGGGGAACACTGAAGCTTTCTTT
CDR3: CASSLEGGNTEAFF